This is a list of T cell receptor beta chains from one sample in a study of early T cells in non-severe SARS-CoV-2 infection. TCRdb reprocessed the 5' RACE reads with MiXCR, giving one entry per CDR3 protein. Among tens of thousands of distinct CDR3 sequences listed, 4% to 4.5% were seen once. The sample consisted of whole blood. The receptors derive from an adult who was a healthcare worker with PCR-confirmed SARS-CoV-2 infection or an uninfected control (not recorded which). Each CDR3 is given with its conserved first and last residue. D genes are given only for firm matches. Rows give clone size only sometimes, using once, few, many, or a class for an expanded clone.

NA	many	TRBV28	TRBJ2-7	TGTGCCAGCAGTTTAAAAAGCTGGGCAGAGAGCGAGCAGTACTTC	CASSLKSWAESEQYF
NA	many	TRBV9	TRBJ1-4	TGTGCCAGCAGCGCGACAACCGCAACTAATGAAAAACTGTTTTTT	CASSATTATNEKLFF
TRBD1	NA	TRBV4-2	TRBJ2-2	TGTGCCAGCAGCCGGAACAGGGGGCCGAACACCGGGGAGCTGTTTTTT	CASSRNRGPNTGELFF
TRBD1	many	TRBV27	TRBJ2-7	TGTGCCAGCAGTTTATCGACGGGGGACAGGCTGTACGAGCAGTACTTC	CASSLSTGDRLYEQYF
NA	many	TRBV2	TRBJ2-5	TGTGCCAGCAGTGAAGAGGAGACCCAGTACTTC	CASSEEETQYF
TRBD2	many	TRBV20-1	TRBJ2-1	TGCAGTGCTAGGCCACTGGCGGGAGAGTCGAGGAATGAGCAGTTCTTC	CSARPLAGESRNEQFF
NA	many	TRBV6-1	TRBJ2-3	TGTGCCAGCATATGGGGGCGGGAAGATACGCAGTATTTT	CASIWGREDTQYF
NA	many	TRBV12-3/TRBV12-4	TRBJ1-1	TGTGCCAGCAGCTATACAGGGAGGAACACTGAAGCTTTCTTT	CASSYTGRNTEAFF
TRBD1	many	TRBV27	TRBJ1-5	TGTGCCAGCAGTTTTGGGACAGGGGGGAAAGGGCAGCCCCAGCATTTT	CASSFGTGGKGQPQHF
TRBD1	many	TRBV10-2	TRBJ1-1	TGCGCCACACAGGGGATGGACACTGAAGCTTTCTTT	CATQGMDTEAFF
NA	many	TRBV7-6	TRBJ2-5	TGTGCCAGCAGCTTCGGGACTTCCCAAGAGACCCAGTACTTC	CASSFGTSQETQYF
NA	many	TRBV7-2	TRBJ2-7	TGTGCCAGCGGAAACTCTAGAGGGGAGCAGTACTTC	CASGNSRGEQYF
NA	many	TRBV9	TRBJ2-7	TGTGCCAGCAGCCAGGCCGGGGAGGGGGAAAGCTCCTACGAGCAGTACTTC	CASSQAGEGESSYEQYF
NA	NA	TRBV2	TRBJ1-6	TGTGCCAGCAGTGAATATAGGCCGGAGAATTCACCCCTCCACTTT	CASSEYRPENSPLHF
NA	many	TRBV5-4	TRBJ2-7	TGTGCCAGCAGCTCCGGACAGCAGTCCTCCTACGAGCAGTACTTC	CASSSGQQSSYEQYF
TRBD1	NA	TRBV29-1	TRBJ1-2	TGCAGCGTTCCCTACCCCGGACAGGCCCTGTCTGGCTACACCTTC	CSVPYPGQALSGYTF
TRBD2	many	TRBV27	TRBJ2-1	TGTGCCAGCAGTCCTAGCGGGGCTAGGTACAATGAGCAGTTCTTC	CASSPSGARYNEQFF
NA	many	TRBV10-3	TRBJ2-5	TGTGCCATCAGCGCATCCCCAGGGGGGCAAGAGACCCAGTACTTC	CAISASPGGQETQYF
NA	few	TRBV7-6	TRBJ2-2	TGTGCCAGCCTTCAGGCGGCGGGGACCGGGGAGCTGTTTTTT	CASLQAAGTGELFF
NA	many	TRBV30	TRBJ1-1	TGTGCCTGGAGGAGGTTGAACACTGAAGCTTTCTTT	CAWRRLNTEAFF
NA	few	TRBV28	TRBJ1-1	TGTGCCAGCAGTTTAGGGTCGGCGTGGCCCGAAGCTTTCTTT	CASSLGSAWPEAFF
TRBD1	NA	TRBV29-1	TRBJ2-7	TGCAGCGTTGGGACAGGCTACGAGCAGTACTTC	CSVGTGYEQYF
TRBD2	many	TRBV5-1	TRBJ2-3	TGCGCCAGCAGCCGGAGGGGACAGGGCTTACTAGCGGGAGAGTGGATTTTCGGCACAGATACGCAGTATTTT	CASSRRGQGLLAGEWIFGTDTQYF
NA	many	TRBV29-1	TRBJ2-2	TGCAGCGTCGTCTTATCTGGGGAGCTGTTTTTT	CSVVLSGELFF
TRBD1	many	TRBV29-1	TRBJ2-5	TGCAGCGTTAAGGGGACAGGGTTTAGAGAGACCCAGTACTTC	CSVKGTGFRETQYF
NA	many	TRBV7-2	TRBJ2-1	TGTGCCAGCAGCTTCCCCAGGAGGGGTGAGCAGTTCTTC	CASSFPRRGEQFF
NA	NA	TRBV20-1	TRBJ2-1	TGCAGTGCTTCCGACCCTCTTACGGGAGCGGTTGAGCAGTTCTTC	CSASDPLTGAVEQFF
TRBD1	many	TRBV28	TRBJ2-7	TGTGCCAGCAGACGGAGTGGACAGGGGTCCTACGAGCAGTACTTC	CASRRSGQGSYEQYF
TRBD1	NA	TRBV27	TRBJ2-7	TGTGCCAGCAGTTTATCGATTCGGACAGGGGCCTTGGAACAGTACTTC	CASSLSIRTGALEQYF
NA	many	TRBV28	TRBJ1-5	TGTGCCAGCAGACAACCGTCGGACCATCAGCCCCAGCATTTT	CASRQPSDHQPQHF
NA	medium-sized	TRBV28	TRBJ2-4	TGTGCCAGCGGACCAGGCAGTTCTAAAAACATTCAGTACTTC	CASGPGSSKNIQYF
TRBD2	many	TRBV18	TRBJ2-1	TGTGCCAGCTCACCTCTCCGACTAGCGGGAGATGAGCAGTTCTTC	CASSPLRLAGDEQFF
TRBD1	NA	TRBV6-6	TRBJ2-7	TGTGCCAGCAGTGGGACAGGGGAGGGCGAGCAGTACTTC	CASSGTGEGEQYF
TRBD1	many	TRBV12-3/TRBV12-4	TRBJ2-1	TGTGCCAGCAGTCGACAGGGAGAGCAGTTCTTC	CASSRQGEQFF
NA	many	TRBV28	TRBJ2-1	TGTGCCAGCAGCGAGACATTCAATGAGCAGTTCTTC	CASSETFNEQFF
TRBD2	many	TRBV11-2	TRBJ2-7	TGTGCCAGCAGACGCCTGACTCGACTAGCGGGAGGAACTGAGCAGTACTTC	CASRRLTRLAGGTEQYF
NA	NA	TRBV9	TRBJ2-1	TGTGCCAGCAGCGCCTTGGGTTACTACAATGAGCAGTTCTTC	CASSALGYYNEQFF
NA	many	TRBV28	TRBJ2-7	TGTGCCAGCAGCTCCGAGTACGAGCAGTACTTC	CASSSEYEQYF
TRBD1	many	TRBV20-1	TRBJ2-7	TGCAGTGCTAGGGGACAGGTCGGATCCTACGAGCAGTACTTC	CSARGQVGSYEQYF
NA	many	TRBV7-9	TRBJ1-3	TGTGCCAGCAGCCCCCGCGAGGGCGTCGGAAACACCATATATTTT	CASSPREGVGNTIYF
NA	medium-sized	TRBV6-2/TRBV6-3	TRBJ1-1	TGTGCCAGCAGTTACCTTTGGACCCGTGACACTGAAGCTTTCTTT	CASSYLWTRDTEAFF
NA	NA	TRBV7-6	TRBJ2-2	TGTGCCAGCAGCGTCCCGGCCGCGCGGGGGGAGCTGTTTTTT	CASSVPAARGELFF
NA	many	TRBV3-1	TRBJ1-3	TGTGCCAGCAGCCGAGCCGCAGGGACTGGAAACACCATATATTTT	CASSRAAGTGNTIYF
NA	many	TRBV5-1	TRBJ2-1	TGCGCCAGCAGCTTAACAGGGCGCAATGAGCAGTTCTTC	CASSLTGRNEQFF
NA	many	TRBV7-9	TRBJ1-6	TGTGCCAGCAGCCCCGGACCGGGATATAATTCACCCCTCCACTTT	CASSPGPGYNSPLHF
TRBD2	many	TRBV19	TRBJ2-3	TGTGCCAGTAGTATTTGGGCTAGCGGGACCACAGATACGCAGTATTTT	CASSIWASGTTDTQYF
NA	NA	TRBV5-1	TRBJ2-5	TGCGCCAGCAGCTTGGTAGGGGACCATGGGGAGACCCAGTACTTC	CASSLVGDHGETQYF
TRBD2	many	TRBV20-1	TRBJ2-3	TGCAGTGCTAGGGGACTAGCCGCATCCGATACGCAGTATTTT	CSARGLAASDTQYF
TRBD2	many	TRBV5-1	TRBJ2-7	TGCGCCAGCAGCTTATTGACTAGCGGGAGCGAGCAGTACTTC	CASSLLTSGSEQYF
NA	NA	TRBV2	TRBJ2-2	TGTGCCAGCAGTGAACCCGGGGAGCTGTTTTTT	CASSEPGELFF
NA	many	TRBV12-3/TRBV12-4	TRBJ1-5	TGTGCCAGCAGTTTAGGTCACAAGCGGGGATTACAGCCCCAGCATTTT	CASSLGHKRGLQPQHF
NA	many	TRBV28	TRBJ2-7	TGTGCCAGCAGTTTGGTCGCGGGCCACTACGAGCAGTACTTC	CASSLVAGHYEQYF
TRBD1	NA	TRBV3-1	TRBJ1-4	TGTGCCAGCAGCCGCCCTGAAGGGACAGGGCGGAATGAAAAACTGTTTTTT	CASSRPEGTGRNEKLFF
TRBD1	many	TRBV29-1	TRBJ1-1	TGCAGCGTGGCAAACAGGGGGCAAACTGAAGCTTTCTTT	CSVANRGQTEAFF